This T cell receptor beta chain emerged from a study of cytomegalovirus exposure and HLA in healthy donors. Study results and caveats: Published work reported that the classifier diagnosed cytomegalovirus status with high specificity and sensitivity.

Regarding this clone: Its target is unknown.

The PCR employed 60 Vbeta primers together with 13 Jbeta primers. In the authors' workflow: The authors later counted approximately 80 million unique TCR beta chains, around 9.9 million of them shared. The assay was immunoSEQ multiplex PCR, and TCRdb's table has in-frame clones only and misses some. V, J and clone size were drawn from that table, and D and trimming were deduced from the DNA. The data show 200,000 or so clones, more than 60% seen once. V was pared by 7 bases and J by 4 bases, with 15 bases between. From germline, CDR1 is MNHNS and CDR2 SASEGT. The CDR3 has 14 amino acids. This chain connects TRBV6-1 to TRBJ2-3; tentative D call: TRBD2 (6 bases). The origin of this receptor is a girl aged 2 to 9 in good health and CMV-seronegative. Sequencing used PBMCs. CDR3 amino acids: CASTMISSADTQYF. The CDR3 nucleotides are TGTGCCAGCACCATGATCTCTAGCGCAGATACGCAGTATTTT.